This TCR beta chain was sequenced in a study of CD8+ T cells in alopecia areata. Study findings and constraints: Sequencing of scalp samples also includes resident alphabeta T cells from normal skin. Higher clonality was seen in lesional scalp than in normal scalp, especially in alopecia totalis/universalis.

Investigators sorted PBMCs to obtain both CD4+ and CD8+ T cells. V lost 2 bases, J lost 0 bases, and 8 bases stayed unmatched. CDR1 MGHDK and CDR2 SYGVNS come from the germline V gene. The CDR3 has 18 residues. Sequencing used cDNA as its template, made by extracting RNA and reverse transcribing it. Assay used: immunoSEQ multiplex PCR; TCRdb lists only in-frame clones, some missing. The sample yields around 100,000 clones, roughly 50% seen once. This clone has more than one count but fewer than ten. Its antigen is not known. The source is a human donor in good health. The sequenced sample consisted of CD4+ T cells sorted from blood. The chain combines TRBV25-1 with TRBJ2-3, with 10 nucleotides matching TRBD1. CDR3 nucleotides: TGTGCCAGCAGTGAACGGAGACAGGGGGCGCGAAGCACAGATACGCAGTATTTT. Amino acid sequence: CASSERRQGARSTDTQYF.